This T cell receptor beta chain comes out of a study of identical twins. Note on this clonotype: Antigen: not known.

Germline assignment: CDR1 SGHTA and CDR2 FQGNSA. V lost 8 bases, J lost 0 bases, and 18 bases lay in between. This CDR3 is 16 amino acids long. Study-level findings and limits: Shared out-of-frame alpha sequences (those common to twins) showed excess low generation probability. Clonotypes of the beta chain that were abundant in cord blood carried fewer insertions (memory repertoires showed none). Cross-sectional statistical analysis, not tracking of the same donors, underpinned the conclusions.

TCRdb re-called the 5' RACE reads through MiXCR, storing one row per CDR3 protein. The table includes roughly 570,000 distinct CDR3 sequences, approximately 10% detected once. In addition, the sample was reused for a study of yellow fever vaccine responses in identical twins. That work contributes: Twins reportedly showed a vaccine T cell response that seemed partly convergent and partly personalized.

The TCR comes from a woman aged 18-29 years in good health. Material: PBMCs. This chain joins TRBV7-2 and TRBJ2-3; D is tentatively TRBD1 or TRBD2 (6 bases each). CDR3 amino acids: CASGQQGGLSTDTQYF. CDR3 nucleotide sequence: TGTGCCAGCGGACAACAAGGGGGGCTTAGCACAGATACGCAGTATTTT.